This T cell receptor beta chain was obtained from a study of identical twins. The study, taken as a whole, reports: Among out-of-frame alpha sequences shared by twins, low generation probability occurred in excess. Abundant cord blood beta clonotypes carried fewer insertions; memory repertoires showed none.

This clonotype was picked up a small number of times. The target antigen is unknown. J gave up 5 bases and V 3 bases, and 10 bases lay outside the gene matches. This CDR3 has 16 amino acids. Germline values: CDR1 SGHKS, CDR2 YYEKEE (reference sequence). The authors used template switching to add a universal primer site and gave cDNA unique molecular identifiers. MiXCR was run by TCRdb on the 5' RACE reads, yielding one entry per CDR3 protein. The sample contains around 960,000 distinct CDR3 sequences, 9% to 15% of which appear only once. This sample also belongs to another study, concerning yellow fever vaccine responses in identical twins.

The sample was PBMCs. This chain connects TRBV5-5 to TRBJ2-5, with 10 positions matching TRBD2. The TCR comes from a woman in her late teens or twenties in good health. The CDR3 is CASSSLTSGNGETQYF. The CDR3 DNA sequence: TGTGCCAGCAGCTCACTAACTAGCGGGAACGGGGAGACCCAGTACTTC.